The 6 T cell receptor beta chains listed next were all sequenced from one sample in a study of cytomegalovirus exposure and HLA in healthy donors. The PCR employed 60 Vbeta primers together with 13 Jbeta primers. Produced via immunoSEQ multiplex PCR; TCRdb's table is partial and in-frame only. In the table there are around 110,000 clones, 70% to 80% of which are singletons. Material: PBMCs. The receptor source for this set is a boy younger than 18 in good health and CMV-seronegative.

The sample holds a few counts of this clone. The chain has TRBV5-1 and TRBJ2-7; D remains ambiguous. Germline assignment: CDR1 SGHRS and CDR2 YFSETQ. V lost 0 bases, J lost 7 bases, and 11 bases lay in between. This CDR3 comprises 13 residues. CDR3 DNA sequence: TGCGCCAGCAGCTTGGCCATAGAACTGGAGCAGTACTTC. It specifies CASSLAIELEQYF.

This rearrangement joins TRBV6-1 to TRBJ1-2, with D unresolved. Germline CDR1 is MNHNS and CDR2 is SASEGT. The CDR3 length is 12 residues. Trimming left V 7 bases short and J 4 bases short, with 10 bases between. The DNA for the CDR3 is TGTGCCAGCATTGAGCAGGTCTATGGCTACACCTTC. As protein: CASIEQVYGYTF.

The genes are TRBV19 and TRBJ1-5, with 7 bases lining up with TRBD1. Germline V gives CDR1 LNHDA, CDR2 SQIVND (reference sequence). The V segment lost 0 bases and the J segment 5 bases; nucleotides outside the gene matches: 4. The CDR3 has 15 amino acids. For the CDR3, the DNA is TGTGCCAGTAGTATAGATCTCCAGGGGGATCAGCCCCAGCATTTT. Translating gives CASSIDLQGDQPQHF.

This chain joins TRBV30 and TRBJ1-4; 8 bases agree with TRBD1. In germline, CDR1 is GTSNPN, CDR2 SVGIG (reference sequence). V trimming: 1 base; J trimming: 7 bases; junction bases outside the gene matches: 8. The CDR3 spans 15 residues. The CDR3 spells CAWSGGQGVSEKLFF. For the CDR3, the DNA is TGTGCCTGGAGTGGTGGACAGGGAGTTTCTGAAAAACTGTTTTTT.

CDR3 in DNA: TGTGCCAGCAGTTTGACTAGCGGGGCCTTCACAGATACGCAGTATTTT. Its translation is CASSLTSGAFTDTQYF. The chain joins TRBV27 to TRBJ2-3, with TRBD2 identical over 11 bases. V dropped 3 bases and J dropped 2; count of bases not matched to a gene: 4. The CDR3 runs to 16 residues. CDR1 is MNHEY, CDR2 SMNVEV, per germline (reference sequence).

In nucleotides, the CDR3 is TGTGCTAGTGGTACGGACTTTAGCTCCTACGAGCAGTACTTC. Residues: CASGTDFSSYEQYF. This chain joins TRBV12-5 and TRBJ2-7; a weak D match, TRBD2 (5 bases). Germline CDR1 and CDR2: LGHNT and FRNRAP. The CDR3 length is 14 residues. Trimming removed 5 bases at V and 0 bases at J, with 11 bases between.